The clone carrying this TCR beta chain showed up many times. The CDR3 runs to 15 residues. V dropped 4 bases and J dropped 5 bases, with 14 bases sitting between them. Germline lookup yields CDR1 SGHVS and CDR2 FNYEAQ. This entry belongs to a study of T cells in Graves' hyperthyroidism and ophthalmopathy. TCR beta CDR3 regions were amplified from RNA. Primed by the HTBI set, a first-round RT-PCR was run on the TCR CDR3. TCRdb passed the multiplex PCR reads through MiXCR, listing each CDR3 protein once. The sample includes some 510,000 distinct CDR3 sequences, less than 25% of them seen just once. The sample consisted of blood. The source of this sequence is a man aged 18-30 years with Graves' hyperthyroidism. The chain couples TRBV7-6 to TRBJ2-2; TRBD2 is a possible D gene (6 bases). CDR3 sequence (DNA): TGTGCCAGCAGCTGGCACGGGGGTGAAACCGGGGAGCTGTTTTTT. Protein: CASSWHGGETGELFF.